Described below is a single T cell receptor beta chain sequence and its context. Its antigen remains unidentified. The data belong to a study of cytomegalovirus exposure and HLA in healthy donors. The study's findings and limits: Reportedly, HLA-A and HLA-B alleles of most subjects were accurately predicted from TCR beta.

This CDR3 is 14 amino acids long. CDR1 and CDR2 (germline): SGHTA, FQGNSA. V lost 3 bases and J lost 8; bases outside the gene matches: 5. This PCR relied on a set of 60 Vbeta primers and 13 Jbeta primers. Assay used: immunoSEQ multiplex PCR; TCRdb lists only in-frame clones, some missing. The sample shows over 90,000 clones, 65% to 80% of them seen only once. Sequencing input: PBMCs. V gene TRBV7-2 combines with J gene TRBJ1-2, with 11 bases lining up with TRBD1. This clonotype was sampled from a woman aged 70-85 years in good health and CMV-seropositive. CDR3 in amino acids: CASSFGQGARGYTF. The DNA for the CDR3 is TGTGCCAGCAGCTTCGGACAGGGGGCTCGGGGCTACACCTTC.